The 5 T cell receptor beta chains given below trace back to one sample, sequenced in a study of identical twins. MiXCR, run by TCRdb on the 5' RACE reads, gives a single entry per CDR3 protein. Among 600,000 to 800,000 distinct CDR3 sequences, 21% were seen once, and the ten largest hold roughly 4%. This sample also belongs to another study, concerning T cells expressing NK-cell markers.

Material: PBMCs. These receptor sequences come from a woman between 18 and 30 years old in good health.

Only a few counts were recorded for this clonotype. The rearrangement uses TRBV20-1 and TRBJ2-3; possibly TRBD2 for D (7 bases). The germline CDR1 and CDR2 sequences are DFQATT and SNEGSKA (reference sequence). The V end was cut by 0 bases, the J end by 2 bases, with 15 bases between. This CDR3 comprises 16 residues. The CDR3 here is CSARDRAGANTDTQYF. CDR3 bases: TGCAGTGCTAGAGATCGGGCGGGGGCCAACACAGATACGCAGTATTTT.

The genes are TRBV5-1 and TRBJ2-3; 8 bases are shared with TRBD1. The CDR3 runs to 15 residues. V lost 4 bases, J lost 3 bases, and 7 bases stayed unmatched. In germline, CDR1 is SGHRS, CDR2 YFSETQ. CDR3 sequence reads: CASSLRTGTTDTQYF. Here the CDR3 DNA reads TGCGCCAGCAGCCTGAGGACAGGGACGACAGATACGCAGTATTTT. Complete variable domain (other parts from reference TRBV5-1 and TRBJ2-3): KAGVTQTPRYLIKTRGQQVTLSCSPISGHRSVSWYQQTPGQGLQFLFEYFSETQRNKGNFPGRFSGRQFSNSRSEMNVSTLELGDSALYLCASSLRTGTTDTQYFGPGTRLTVL.

This clonotype was detected only a few times. The V call is TRBV29-1, the J call TRBJ2-1, with D possibly being TRBD2 (5 bases). Trimming removed 5 bases from V and 9 bases from J, with 8 bases in between. The V gene's germline CDR1 is SQVTM and CDR2 ANQGSEA. CDR3 length equals 10 residues. The CDR3 spells CSVREGEQFF. As DNA, the CDR3 is TGCAGCGTTCGGGAAGGTGAGCAGTTCTTC.

The rearrangement links TRBV12-3 or TRBV12-4 to TRBJ2-7; 13 bases are shared with TRBD2. Trimming removed 6 bases from V and 2 bases from J; junction bases left unmatched: 7. The CDR3 is made up of 16 amino acids. The CDR3 protein is CASSYIGTSGAYEQYF. In DNA form, the CDR3 reads TGTGCCAGCAGCTATATCGGGACTAGCGGGGCCTACGAGCAGTACTTC.

The chain couples TRBV2 to TRBJ1-1; D gene ambiguous. Germline loops: CDR1 SNHLY, CDR2 FYNNEI. The CDR3 covers 10 residues. V gave up 7 bases and J gave up 8 bases, with 8 bases separating them. The CDR3: CASTFMEAFF. For the CDR3, the DNA is TGTGCCAGCACATTTATGGAAGCTTTCTTT.